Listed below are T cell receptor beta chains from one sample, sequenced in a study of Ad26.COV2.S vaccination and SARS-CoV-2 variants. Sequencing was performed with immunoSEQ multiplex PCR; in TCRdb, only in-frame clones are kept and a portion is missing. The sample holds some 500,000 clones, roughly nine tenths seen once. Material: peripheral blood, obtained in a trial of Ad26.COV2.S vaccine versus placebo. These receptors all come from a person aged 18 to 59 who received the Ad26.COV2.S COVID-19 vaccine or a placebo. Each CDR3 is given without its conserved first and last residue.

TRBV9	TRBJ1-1	ASSKQGAAEAF
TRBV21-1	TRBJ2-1	ASSRRREYAEQF
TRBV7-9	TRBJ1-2	ASSFNRGFNYGYT
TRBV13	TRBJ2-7	ASSSVRKARSYEQY
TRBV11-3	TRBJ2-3	ASSYGTSSDTQY
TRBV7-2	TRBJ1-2	ASSLLTYGYT
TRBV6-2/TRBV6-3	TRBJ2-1	ASSYVGTPPGNEQF
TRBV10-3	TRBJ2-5	AISESNAETQY
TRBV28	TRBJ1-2	ASSLTPNYGYT
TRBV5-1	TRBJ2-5	ASSLAPSGYETQY
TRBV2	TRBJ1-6	ASSGDGVRNSPLH
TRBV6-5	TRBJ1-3	ASRTGPAGGNTIY
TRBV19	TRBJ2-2	ATGLGSAGELF
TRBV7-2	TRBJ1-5	ASSPDRETSQPQH
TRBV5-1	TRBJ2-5	ASSSLRPQSGNPSETQY
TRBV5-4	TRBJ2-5	ASSFDYPGTQY
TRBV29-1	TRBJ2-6	SISGGANVLT
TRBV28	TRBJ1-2	ASSLWSVLNYGYT
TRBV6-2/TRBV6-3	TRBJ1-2	ASSYPGYGYT
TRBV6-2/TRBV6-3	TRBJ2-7	ASSYDLSIGFDPYEQY
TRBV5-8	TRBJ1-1	ASSPGTEAF
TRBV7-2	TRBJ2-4	ASSLAGQGARNIQY
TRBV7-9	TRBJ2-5	ASSLWMGETQY
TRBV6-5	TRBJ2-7	ASSRSGGTGEQY
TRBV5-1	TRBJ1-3	ASSLVGQGFGNTIY
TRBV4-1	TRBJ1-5	ASSQGPDRAIWQPQH
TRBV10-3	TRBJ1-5	AITTGINQPQH
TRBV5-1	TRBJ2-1	ASSLAPGRQTYNEQF
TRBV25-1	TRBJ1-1	ASSDRGRRTEAF